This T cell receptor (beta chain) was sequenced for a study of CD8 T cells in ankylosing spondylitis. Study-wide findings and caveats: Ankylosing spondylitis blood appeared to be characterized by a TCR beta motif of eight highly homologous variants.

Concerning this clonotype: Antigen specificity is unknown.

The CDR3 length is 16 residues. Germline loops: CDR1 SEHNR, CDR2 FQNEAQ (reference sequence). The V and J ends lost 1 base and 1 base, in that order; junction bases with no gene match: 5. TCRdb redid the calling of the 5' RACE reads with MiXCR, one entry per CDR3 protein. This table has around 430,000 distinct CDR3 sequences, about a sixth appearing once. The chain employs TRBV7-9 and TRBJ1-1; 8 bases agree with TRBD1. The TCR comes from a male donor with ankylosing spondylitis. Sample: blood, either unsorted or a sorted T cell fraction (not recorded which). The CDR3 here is CASSLELGTGNTEAFF. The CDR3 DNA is TGTGCCAGCAGCTTAGAGCTGGGGACAGGGAACACTGAAGCTTTCTTT. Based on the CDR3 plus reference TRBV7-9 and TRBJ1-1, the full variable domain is DTGVSQNPRHKITKRGQNVTFRCDPISEHNRLYWYRQTLGQGPEFLTYFQNEAQLEKSRLLSDRFSAERPKGSFSTLEIQRTEQGDSAMYLCASSLELGTGNTEAFFGQGTRLTVV.